This TCR beta chain is from a study of early T cells in non-severe SARS-CoV-2 infection (dated by TCRdb to the early 2020s). About the full investigation: Bulk RNA from unsorted whole blood was used for TCR sequencing, so alpha and beta chains could not be paired.

Here is what the overall study found, with its caveats: VDJdb matching was skewed toward anti-spike CD8 responses, so virus-specific expansions were likely underestimated and private and CD4 specificities were missed.

The study was a case-control design nested within a healthcare worker cohort in London, UK, with weekly nasopharyngeal swab PCR tests and blood sampling. Healthcare workers were recruited between 23 and 31 March 2020, during the week of the UK lockdown, and were followed weekly for up to roughly 16 weeks. Trimming at the junction amounts to 7 bases on V and 5 bases on J, and the germline ends lie 10 bases apart. The cysteine opens and the phenylalanine closes a CDR3 of 12 amino acids. The sequence is cut down to CDR3 DNA, 36 bases in frame from base 1. Sequences MNHNY (CDR1) and SVGAGI (CDR2) are obtained from the germline V gene (reference sequence). This clonotype was recorded many times. This receptor's antigen is unknown. Base qualities are not at hand, and no much larger clone is one base apart. Libraries came from 5' RACE. The instrument given in TCRdb is NextSeq 500. Unique molecular identifiers were attached to individual cDNA molecules in the TCR library protocol so that sequencing error and PCR bias could be corrected. Both TCR alpha and beta chains were sequenced, and tight co-correlation was observed between alpha and beta sequence abundances in each sample. As for the original processing: Decombinator V4 was used to annotate the V gene, J gene and CDR3 of the TCR sequences. Expanded TCRs were defined as changing significantly between any two time points under a Poisson model with p below 0.0001. TCR abundances were normalised to the total number of TCRs sequenced per sample and expressed as counts per million. MAIT TCRs were defined by TRAV1-2 paired with TRAJ12, TRAJ20 or TRAJ33, and iNKT TCRs by TRAV10 paired with TRAJ18. VDJdb, accessed 1 November 2021, was searched for CMV, EBV and SARS-CoV-2 annotated TCRs, excluding TCRs annotated for multiple antigens. The public reads were reanalyzed by TCRdb: fastp trimming at Q25, MiXCR alignment, in-frame beta chains only. Every entry covers one CDR3 protein and lists the most common genes and DNA from its rows. The V and J calls were determined by TCRdb, not by the authors. Present in this sample are 45,000 to 55,000 distinct CDR3 sequences, approximately 7.5% of which were seen just once. In total, the top ten clones hold roughly 5.9% of the sample.

The sequenced sample was whole blood. The source of this sequence is an adult who was a healthcare worker with PCR-confirmed SARS-CoV-2 infection or an uninfected control (not recorded which). The sequence links TRBV6-6 to TRBJ2-3; the D segment is perhaps TRBD1 or TRBD2, each sharing 5 matched bases. The nucleotides read TGTGCCAGCAACCGGGGCAAAGATACGCAGTATTTT. Its protein reads: CASNRGKDTQYF.